The T cell receptor (beta chain) under discussion was sequenced for a study of CD8+ T cells in alopecia areata. The wider study: Treated patients took oral tofacitinib at 5 to 10 mg twice daily.

Germline V lookup: CDR1 SGDLS, CDR2 YYNGEE. The CDR3 sequence is 14 residues long. Trimming pared 3 bases from V and 5 bases from J, leaving 14 bases between. TCR sequencing used cDNA made by reverse transcription of extracted RNA. Libraries were prepared by immunoSEQ multiplex PCR; TCRdb keeps only in-frame clonotypes and omits some of them. The table has roughly 250,000 clones, 67% seen once. The input for sequencing was CD4+ T cells sorted from blood, taken at week 0. The chain carries TRBV9 and TRBJ2-5; D remains unclear. The receptor comes from a human donor with alopecia areata. CDR3 in DNA: TGTGCCAGCAGCGGAAGCTGGGCTTCCGAGACCCAGTACTTC. Its translation: CASSGSWASETQYF.